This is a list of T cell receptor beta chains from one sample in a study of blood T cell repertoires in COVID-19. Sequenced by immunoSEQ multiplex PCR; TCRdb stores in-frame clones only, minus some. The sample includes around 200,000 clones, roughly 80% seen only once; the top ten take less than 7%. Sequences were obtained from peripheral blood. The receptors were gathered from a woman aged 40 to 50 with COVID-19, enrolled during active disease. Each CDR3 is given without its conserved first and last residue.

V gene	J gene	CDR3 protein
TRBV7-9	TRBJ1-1	ASSLSQENTEAF
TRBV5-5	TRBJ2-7	ASSWDFGQVLRVDEQY
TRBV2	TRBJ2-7	ASLAEHYEQY
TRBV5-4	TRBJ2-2	ASSLRGINTGELF
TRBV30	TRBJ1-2	AWRPVGLAGGYT
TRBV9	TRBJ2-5	ASSVGTRETQY
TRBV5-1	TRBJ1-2	ASSSDINYGYT
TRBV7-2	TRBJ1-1	ASSFGAENTEAF
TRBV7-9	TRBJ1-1	ASSLGSTEAF
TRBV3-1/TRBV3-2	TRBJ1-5	ASSQGVNQPQH
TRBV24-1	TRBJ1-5	ATRTPGQVGNQPQH
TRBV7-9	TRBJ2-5	ASSLENRVETQY
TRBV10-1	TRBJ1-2	ASSEERTYGYT
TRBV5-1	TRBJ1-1	ASTPNGRGNTEAF
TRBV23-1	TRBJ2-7	ASKPPHQRAGGAYEQY
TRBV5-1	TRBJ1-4	ASSLAGTGGAGEKLF